This T cell receptor (beta chain) was captured by sequencing in a study of cytomegalovirus exposure and HLA in healthy donors. General study findings and limits: It was reported that TCR beta sequences correctly inferred the HLA-A and HLA-B alleles for most subjects. A few chains linked to CMV were shown in vitro to be specific for CMV antigens. What was likely a sequencing artifact was a cluster of highly shared sequence variants.

CDR3 length: 16 residues. V was pared by 4 bases and J by 5 bases, with 13 bases of the junction left unmatched. This clone was seen only once. Antigen specificity is unknown. The PCR ran on 60 Vbeta and 13 Jbeta primers. Original analysis: Per a later analysis, the number of unique TCR beta chains was about 80 million, of which about 10 million were shared. Method: immunoSEQ multiplex PCR; TCRdb's copy keeps in-frame clones and lacks some. The V and J calls and clone size were taken over from that table, and D and trimming were inferred from the DNA. The top ten clones hold 0.5% to 0.65% of a sample with 75,000 to 100,000 clones, around 77% of them seen once.

This sequence joins TRBV5-7 and TRBJ2-7; 9 positions match TRBD1. TRBV5-7 is identified as an open reading frame with a role that is uncertain. Sequencing was done on a sample of PBMCs. This clonotype was sampled from a man aged 30 to 45 in good health and CMV-seronegative. The CDR3 DNA sequence: TGTGCCAGCAGCAACTGCCAGACAGGGGGTTGGAACGAGCAGTACTTC. This codes for CASSNCQTGGWNEQYF.